This TCR beta chain was sequenced in a study of T cells after yellow fever vaccination. This CDR3 spans 18 amino acids. Trimming removed 1 base at V and 2 bases at J, with 18 bases between. Germline-derived CDR1 and CDR2 are MNHEY and SVGEGT. This clonotype was found a few times. TCRdb independently ran MiXCR on the 5' RACE reads; one entry per CDR3 protein. The table shows about 220,000 distinct CDR3 sequences, with 2.5% to 3.5% occurring only once. This clonotype was obtained from a man between 18 and 29 years old who received the YFV17D yellow fever vaccine. The gene calls are TRBV6-2 or TRBV6-3 and TRBJ2-1; D might be TRBD2 (6 bases). The sample was CD4+ T cells sorted from PBMCs, taken 10 days after the yellow fever booster vaccination. The CDR3 is CASSYFKPRERAYNEQFF. The CDR3 region has the DNA TGTGCCAGCAGTTACTTTAAACCCCGGGAGCGAGCCTACAATGAGCAGTTCTTC.